Sequencing of this T cell receptor (beta chain) was carried out in a study of a mutant IDH1 vaccine in newly diagnosed glioma. The CDR3 extends over 15 amino acids. The germline gives CDR1 SGHTA, CDR2 FQGNSA. Trimming removed 7 bases at V and 3 bases at J, with 19 bases between. To note about this clone: What it binds is unknown.

TCRdb keeps only in-frame clones here, not all; method: immunoSEQ multiplex PCR. Among tens of thousands of clones listed, about 70% were seen once. Time point in this sample: week 35, safety follow-up. Each dose of the vaccine consisted of 300 ug of mutant IDH1 20-mer peptide, with topical imiquimod. The V call is TRBV7-2, the J call TRBJ2-7, with D maybe TRBD1 (5 bases). Sequences were derived from PBMCs, sampled from a glioma patient whose treatment included an IDH1 peptide vaccine. The sequence came from a man between 45 and 60 years old with glioma. The CDR3 DNA follows: TGTGCCAGCACCAAACAACAAGGGGTCCTCTACGAGCAGTACTTC. Translation gives CASTKQQGVLYEQYF.